The T cell receptor (beta chain) under discussion was sequenced for a study of monozygotic twins with inflammatory bowel disease. Of note for this clonotype: Its antigen is unidentified.

Per germline, CDR1 SGHTA and CDR2 FQGNSA. The CDR3 contains 18 residues. The study's findings and limits: Resolution of different T cell subtypes was not achieved. Lower TCRbeta diversity (inverse Simpson) was seen in IBD patients than in healthy co-twins. Reduced clonotype sharing with other individuals was observed in IBD patients relative to healthy twins, especially with disease activity.

TCRdb reprocessed the 5' RACE reads; each CDR3 protein has one entry and no DNA is given. The listing contains approximately 330,000 distinct CDR3 sequences. The origin of this receptor is a human donor with ulcerative colitis or Crohn's disease, or a healthy co-twin of an affected twin (not recorded which). Sequenced input: blood. V gene TRBV7-2 combines with J gene TRBJ2-3; the D gene TCRdb calls, TRBD1, cannot be checked with no DNA. CDR3 protein: CASSFLPGGRGAGDTQYF.